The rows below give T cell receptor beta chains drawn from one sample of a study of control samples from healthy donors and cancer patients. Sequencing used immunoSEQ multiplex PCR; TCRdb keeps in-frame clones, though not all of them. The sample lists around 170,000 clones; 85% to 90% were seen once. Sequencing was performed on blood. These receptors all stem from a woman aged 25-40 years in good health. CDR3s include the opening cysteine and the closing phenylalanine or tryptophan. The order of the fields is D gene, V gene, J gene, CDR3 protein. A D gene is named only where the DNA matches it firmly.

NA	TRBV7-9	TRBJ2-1	CASSVAVVSYNEQFF
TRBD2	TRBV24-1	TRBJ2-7	CATSDHSKGLAGDSEQYF
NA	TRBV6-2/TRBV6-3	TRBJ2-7	CASSYAYSGKRETYEQYF
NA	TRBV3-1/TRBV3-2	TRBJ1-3	CASSQDTGRNTIYF
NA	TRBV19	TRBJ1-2	CASSIDWARGMTYGYTF
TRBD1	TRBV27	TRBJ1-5	CASADRGLRSSQHF
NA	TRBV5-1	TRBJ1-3	CASSLAGISGNTIYF
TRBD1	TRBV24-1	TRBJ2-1	CATRGQVYNEQFF
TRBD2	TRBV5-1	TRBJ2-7	CASSRGTSGQTYEQYF
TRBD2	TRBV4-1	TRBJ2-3	CASSQTLSGTSLTDTQYF
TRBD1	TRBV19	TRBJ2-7	CASSRTGVISYEQYF
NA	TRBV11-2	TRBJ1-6	CASRLGGESSPLHF
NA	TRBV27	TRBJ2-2	CASSLVGDFGGELFF
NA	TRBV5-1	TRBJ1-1	CASSLDSGAQEAFF
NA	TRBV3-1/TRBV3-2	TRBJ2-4	CASGTKNIQYF
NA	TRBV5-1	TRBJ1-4	CASSLDTGASELFF
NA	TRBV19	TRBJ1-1	CASSASEAFF